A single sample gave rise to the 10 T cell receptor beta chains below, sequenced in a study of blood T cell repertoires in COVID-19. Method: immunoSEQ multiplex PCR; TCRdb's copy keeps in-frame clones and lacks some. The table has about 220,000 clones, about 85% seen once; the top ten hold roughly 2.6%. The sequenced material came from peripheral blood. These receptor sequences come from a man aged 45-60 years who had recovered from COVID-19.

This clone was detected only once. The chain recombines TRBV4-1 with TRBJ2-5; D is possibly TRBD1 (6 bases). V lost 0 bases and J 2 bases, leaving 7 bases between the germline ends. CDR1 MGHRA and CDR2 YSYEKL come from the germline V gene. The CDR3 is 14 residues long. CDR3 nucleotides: TGCGCCAGCAGCCAAGACAGGGGTCAAGAGACCCAGTACTTC. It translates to CASSQDRGQETQYF.

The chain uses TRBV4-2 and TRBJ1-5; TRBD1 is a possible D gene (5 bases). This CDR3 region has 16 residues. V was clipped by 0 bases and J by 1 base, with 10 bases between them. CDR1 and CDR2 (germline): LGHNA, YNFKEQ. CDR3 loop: CASSQDGRASNQPQHF. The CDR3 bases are TGTGCCAGCAGCCAAGACGGCAGGGCGAGCAATCAGCCCCAGCATTTT.

For the CDR3, the DNA is TGTGCCTGGAGTGTAACCCCAATTAGGGAGTCCGGGGAGCTGTTTTTT. Residues: CAWSVTPIRESGELFF. J is TRBJ2-2 and V is TRBV30; possible D gene TRBD2, 5 bases. CDR3 length: 16 residues. The V and J ends lost 0 bases and 6 bases respectively, with 17 bases between them. Per the germline V gene, CDR1 is GTSNPN and CDR2 is SVGIG (reference sequence).

The CDR3 bases are TGTGCCAGCAGTTCCGGGACAGGGGGAGCAGATACGCAGTATTTT. This gives the protein CASSSGTGGADTQYF. The J gene is TRBJ2-3, the V gene TRBV2, with TRBD1 matching 11 bases. This CDR3 region has 15 residues. V was pared by 5 bases and J by 4 bases, with 5 bases of the junction left unmatched. Germline V lookup: CDR1 SNHLY, CDR2 FYNNEI.

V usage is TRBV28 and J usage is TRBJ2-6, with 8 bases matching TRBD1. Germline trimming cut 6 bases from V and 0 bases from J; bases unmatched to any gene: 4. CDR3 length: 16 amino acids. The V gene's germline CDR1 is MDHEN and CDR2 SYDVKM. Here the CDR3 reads CASRPDRGSGANVLTF. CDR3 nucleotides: TGTGCCAGCAGGCCTGACAGGGGCTCTGGGGCCAACGTCCTGACTTTC.

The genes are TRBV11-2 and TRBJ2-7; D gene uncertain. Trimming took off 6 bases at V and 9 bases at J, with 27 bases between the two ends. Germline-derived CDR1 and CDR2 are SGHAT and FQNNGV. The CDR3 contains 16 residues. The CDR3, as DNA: TGTGCCAGCAGTCTTTTGGTTCCAGGCCTCAGTTTGGTGCAGTACTTC. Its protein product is CASSLLVPGLSLVQYF. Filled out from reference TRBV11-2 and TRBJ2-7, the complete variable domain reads EAGVAQSPRYKIIEKRQSVAFWCNPISGHATLYWYQQILGQGPKLLIQFQNNGVVDDSQLPKDRFSAERLKGVDSTLKIQPAKLEDSAVYLCASSLLVPGLSLVQYFGPGTRLTVT.

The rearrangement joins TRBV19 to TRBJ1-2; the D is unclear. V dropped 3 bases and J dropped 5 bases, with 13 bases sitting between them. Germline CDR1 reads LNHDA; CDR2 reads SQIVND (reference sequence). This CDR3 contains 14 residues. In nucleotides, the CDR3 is TGTGCCAGTAGTATTCTTTCCGGAGGGTATGGCTACACCTTC. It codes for CASSILSGGYGYTF. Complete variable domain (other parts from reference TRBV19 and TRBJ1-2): DGGITQSPKYLFRKEGQNVTLSCEQNLNHDAMYWYRQDPGQGLRLIYYSQIVNDFQKGDIAEGYSVSREKKESFPLTVTSAQKNPTAFYLCASSILSGGYGYTFGSGTRLTVV.

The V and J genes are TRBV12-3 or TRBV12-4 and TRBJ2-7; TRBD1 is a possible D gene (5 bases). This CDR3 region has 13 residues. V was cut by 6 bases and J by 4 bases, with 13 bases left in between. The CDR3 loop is CASRTQGRYEQYF. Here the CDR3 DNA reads TGTGCCAGCAGAACGCAGGGCAGGTACGAGCAGTACTTC.

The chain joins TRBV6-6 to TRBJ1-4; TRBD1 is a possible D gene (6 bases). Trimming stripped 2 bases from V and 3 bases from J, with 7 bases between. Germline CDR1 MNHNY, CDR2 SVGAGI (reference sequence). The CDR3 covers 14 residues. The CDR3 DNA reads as TGTGCCAGCAGTTACGAGGGGGCTAATGAAAAACTGTTTTTT. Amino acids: CASSYEGANEKLFF.

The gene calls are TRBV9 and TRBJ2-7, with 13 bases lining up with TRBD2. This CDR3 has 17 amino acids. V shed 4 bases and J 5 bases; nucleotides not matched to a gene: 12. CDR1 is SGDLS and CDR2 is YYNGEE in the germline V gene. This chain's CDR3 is CASSPGTSGNLLDEQYF. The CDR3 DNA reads TGTGCCAGCAGCCCCGGGACTAGCGGGAATCTCCTTGACGAGCAGTACTTC. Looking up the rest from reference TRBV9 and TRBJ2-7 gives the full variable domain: DSGVTQTPKHLITATGQRVTLRCSPRSGDLSVYWYQQSLDQGLQFLIQYYNGEERAKGNILERFSAQQFPDLHSELNLSSLELGDSALYFCASSPGTSGNLLDEQYFGPGTRLTVT.